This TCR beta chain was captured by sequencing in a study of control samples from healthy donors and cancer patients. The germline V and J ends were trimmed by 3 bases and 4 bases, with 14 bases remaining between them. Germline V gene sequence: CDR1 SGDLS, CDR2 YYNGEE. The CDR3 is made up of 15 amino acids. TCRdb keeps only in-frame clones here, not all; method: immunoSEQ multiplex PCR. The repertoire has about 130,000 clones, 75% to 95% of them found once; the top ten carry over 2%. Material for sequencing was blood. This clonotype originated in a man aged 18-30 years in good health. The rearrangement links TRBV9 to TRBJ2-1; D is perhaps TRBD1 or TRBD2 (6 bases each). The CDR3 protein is CASSEGGSTYNEQFF. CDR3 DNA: TGTGCCAGCAGCGAAGGGGGGTCTACTTACAATGAGCAGTTCTTC.